The subject of this entry is one T cell receptor beta chain. No antigen is known for it. From germline, CDR1 is MNHNS and CDR2 SASEGT. The CDR3 loop spans 15 amino acids. The V gene end was trimmed by 3 bases and the J gene end by 4 bases; junction bases not matched to a gene: 4. This record belongs to a study of cytomegalovirus exposure and HLA in healthy donors. Study observations and caveats: 150 to 200 TCR beta chains were listed as cytomegalovirus-associated. 87-base-pair reads could not separate some V segments, including TRBV6-2 and TRBV6-3.

The PCR ran on 60 Vbeta and 13 Jbeta primers. As processed by the authors: Unique TCR beta chains totaled around 86 million in a later count, with about 11 million of them shared. Assay used: immunoSEQ multiplex PCR; TCRdb lists only in-frame clones, some missing. That table furnishes V, J and clone size, whereas the DNA furnished D and trimming. The top ten clones hold less than 3% of a sample with over 120,000 clones, about 80% of them seen once. The V gene is TRBV6-1, the J gene TRBJ2-3; 10 bases agree with TRBD1. The clonotype was recovered from a woman younger than 30 in good health and CMV-seropositive. Sample: PBMCs. For the CDR3, the DNA is TGTGCCAGCAGTGAGTCCGGGACAGGGGCAGATACGCAGTATTTT. Encoded protein: CASSESGTGADTQYF.